The 15 T cell receptor beta chains reported below all come from one sample, sequenced in a study of early T cells in non-severe SARS-CoV-2 infection. Each CDR3 protein is one row after TCRdb ran MiXCR on the 5' RACE reads. The table lists around 44,000 distinct CDR3 sequences, about 6.5% of them singletons. This specimen was whole blood, taken at baseline. These receptor sequences come from an adult who was a healthcare worker with PCR-confirmed SARS-CoV-2 infection or an uninfected control (not recorded which).

A few counts support this clonotype. The chain has TRBV6-1 and TRBJ2-5, with 9 bases lining up with TRBD2. The CDR3 loop spans 15 amino acids. Germline assignment: CDR1 MNHNS and CDR2 SASEGT. After removal of 4 bases from V and 6 bases from J, the junction contained 9 bases not matched to a gene. CDR3 sequence (DNA): TGTGCCAGCAGTGTTATGCGGGAGGGAAGAAAGACCCAGTACTTC. It yields the protein CASSVMREGRKTQYF.

The rearrangement uses TRBV4-3 and TRBJ2-7; D may be TRBD1 (5 bases). Germline assignment: CDR1 LGHNA and CDR2 YSLEER. Trimming left V 2 bases short and J 3 bases short, with 20 bases between. This CDR3 is built from 17 residues. DNA for the CDR3: TGCGCCAGCAGCCAATTTCTAGTCAGGGAAGGTGGCTACGAGCAGTACTTC. Translation gives CASSQFLVREGGYEQYF.

V and J are TRBV25-1 and TRBJ2-3; 7 bases match TRBD1. There are 14 residues in the CDR3. The junction had 3 bases not matched to a gene; V was cut back by 2 bases and J by 4 bases. The germline CDR1 and CDR2 sequences are MGHDK and SYGVNS. The CDR3 DNA is TGTGCCAGCAGTGAAAGACAGGGACCAGATACGCAGTATTTT. This sequence encodes CASSERQGPDTQYF. Full variable domain (missing parts from reference TRBV25-1 and TRBJ2-3): EADIYQTPRYLVIGTGKKITLECSQTMGHDKMYWYQQDPGMELHLIHYSYGVNSTEKGDLSSESTVSRIRTEHFPLTLESARPSHTSQYLCASSERQGPDTQYFGPGTRLTVL.

This clonotype was picked up a small number of times. The V and J genes are TRBV12-3 or TRBV12-4 and TRBJ1-1; 8 bases line up with TRBD1. The CDR3 covers 14 residues. Trimming at V came to 6 bases and at J to 6 bases, leaving 9 bases not matched to a gene. CDR3 in amino acids: CASRRQQGGAEAFF. The CDR3 bases are TGTGCCAGCAGACGCCAACAGGGGGGGGCTGAAGCTTTCTTT.

This clonotype showed up just a few times. In DNA form, the CDR3 reads TGTGCCAGCTCACCACAGGCGGGTAGCAATCAGCCCCAGCATTTT. This codes for CASSPQAGSNQPQHF. The gene calls are TRBV18 and TRBJ1-5; D unclear. The CDR3 is 15 amino acids. Germline V gives CDR1 KGHSH, CDR2 LQKENI. Trimming left V 1 base short and J 0 bases short, with 7 bases between.

This clonotype was seen a few times. The chain employs TRBV18 and TRBJ2-1, with 9 nucleotides matching TRBD1. From germline, CDR1 is KGHSH and CDR2 LQKENI. J lost 8 bases, V lost 4 bases, and 6 bases had no gene match. This CDR3 has 14 amino acids. CDR3 amino acids: CASSHRQGDDEQFF. The CDR3, as DNA: TGTGCCAGCTCACACCGACAGGGGGACGATGAGCAGTTCTTC. The variable domain in full, completed from reference TRBV18 and TRBJ2-1, reads NAGVMQNPRHLVRRRGQEARLRCSPMKGHSHVYWYRQLPEEGLKFMVYLQKENIIDESGMPKERFSAEFPKEGPSILRIQQVVRGDSAAYFCASSHRQGDDEQFFGPGTRLTVL.

The chain is built from TRBV12-3 or TRBV12-4 and TRBJ1-4; D is perhaps TRBD1 (5 bases). CDR3 size: 14 residues. The ends were cut back, 4 bases at V and 10 bases at J, with 16 bases in the middle. The CDR3 DNA follows: TGTGCCAGCAGTTCTGGCTCCTACGGGGCAAAACTGTTTTTT. Its protein is CASSSGSYGAKLFF.

This clonotype was recorded a few times. The rearrangement links TRBV29-1 to TRBJ2-2; D remains unclear. Germline V gene data show CDR1 as SQVTM and CDR2 as ANQGSEA. V lost 6 bases, J lost 5 bases, and 7 bases lay in between. CDR3 length equals 11 residues. The CDR3 protein is CSVVRTGELFF. The CDR3 DNA reads as TGCAGCGTAGTGCGGACCGGGGAGCTGTTTTTT.

This clonotype was detected ten times or more. This chain connects TRBV2 to TRBJ1-1, with 8 bases fitting TRBD1. Per the germline V gene, CDR1 is SNHLY and CDR2 is FYNNEI. Trimming at V came to 6 bases and at J to 4 bases, leaving 7 bases not matched to a gene. The CDR3 has 14 amino acids. The DNA for the CDR3 is TGTGCCAGCAGCTCCCTTGGACAGGGCACTGAAGCTTTCTTT. This sequence encodes CASSSLGQGTEAFF.

This clonotype was detected many times. The chain recombines TRBV7-3 with TRBJ2-7, with 11 bases lining up with TRBD1. CDR1 and CDR2 from the germline V gene are SGHTA and FQGTGA. J gave up 4 bases and V 8 bases, and 4 bases lay outside the gene matches. The CDR3 contains 13 residues. CDR3 in DNA: TGTGCCAGCTCCCGGGACAGGGGGTACGAGCAGTACTTC. Its protein is CASSRDRGYEQYF.

CDR3 sequence reads: CSVDPSGLYNEQFF. The CDR3 DNA reads TGCAGCGTTGACCCCTCAGGGTTATACAATGAGCAGTTCTTC. The V gene is TRBV29-1, the J gene TRBJ2-1; a weak D match, TRBD1 (5 bases). The germline gives CDR1 SQVTM, CDR2 ANQGSEA. CDR3 length: 14 residues. V lost 3 bases and J 4 bases, leaving 13 bases between the germline ends.

This clonotype was recorded many times. The chain joins TRBV20-1 to TRBJ2-1, with 12 nucleotides matching TRBD2. From germline, CDR1 is DFQATT and CDR2 SNEGSKA (reference sequence). The CDR3 sequence is 16 residues long. After removal of 3 bases from V and 10 bases from J, the junction contained 13 bases not matched to a gene. The CDR3 DNA reads as TGCAGTGCTAGCGGAAGGACTAGCGGGGTATCAAGGGAGCAGTTCTTC. This encodes CSASGRTSGVSREQFF.

The V call is TRBV6-5, the J call TRBJ1-1; D is unresolved. CDR1 and CDR2 from the germline V gene are MNHEY and SVGAGI. This CDR3 has 15 residues. V lost 1 base and J 1 base, leaving 10 bases between the germline ends. CDR3 sequence reads: CASSYWEWRNTEAFF. The CDR3 DNA reads as TGTGCCAGCAGTTACTGGGAGTGGAGGAACACTGAAGCTTTCTTT.

This clonotype was recorded many times. This sequence joins TRBV5-4 and TRBJ2-1, with D possibly matching TRBD2 (5 bases). Per the germline V gene, CDR1 is SGHNT and CDR2 is YYREEE (reference sequence). The CDR3 consists of 12 residues. V was clipped by 1 base and J by 10 bases, with 9 bases between them. This CDR3 is CASSLRTPEQFF. CDR3 in DNA: TGTGCCAGCAGCTTGAGGACTCCAGAGCAGTTCTTC.

J is TRBJ2-4 and V is TRBV7-8; the match to TRBD2 covers 7 bases. With 3 bases clipped from V and 9 bases from J, the junction kept 14 bases outside the gene matches. CDR1 SGHVS and CDR2 FQNEAQ come from the germline V gene. The CDR3 is made up of 16 amino acids. CDR3 nucleotide sequence: TGTGCCAGCAGCTTCCCCCAAGGGAGGGGAGGAATCATTCAGTACTTC. As protein: CASSFPQGRGGIIQYF.